The 25 T cell receptor beta chains below come from one sample, sequenced in a study of cytomegalovirus exposure and HLA in healthy donors. Researchers ran the PCR with 60 Vbeta and 13 Jbeta primers. Profiled with immunoSEQ multiplex PCR; TCRdb holds only in-frame clones, not every one. Here the sample spans 120,000 or so clones, 65% to 80% being singletons. The sequencing sample was made of PBMCs. The receptors stem from a man aged 30 to 39 in good health and CMV-seronegative.

This clone occurred a few times. This chain joins TRBV11-2 and TRBJ2-5; D is unresolved. V was trimmed by 2 bases and J by 1 base, leaving 11 bases between them. The germline CDR1 and CDR2 sequences are SGHAT and FQNNGV. The CDR3 spans 15 residues. In DNA form, the CDR3 reads TGTGCCAGCAGCTTAACGAGGCAGCTCCAAGAGACCCAGTACTTC. Its protein is CASSLTRQLQETQYF.

The genes are TRBV7-2 and TRBJ1-5, with 9 bases that match TRBD1. Germline V gene data show CDR1 as SGHTA and CDR2 as FQGNSA. With V trimmed by 5 bases and J by 7 bases, 9 bases remained unmatched. The CDR3 spans 15 residues. The CDR3 protein is CASSAGTGIRQPQHF. CDR3 DNA: TGTGCCAGCAGCGCCGGGACAGGGATAAGGCAGCCCCAGCATTTT. The variable domain in full, with the rest retrieved from reference TRBV7-2 and TRBJ1-5, is GAGVSQSPSNKVTEKGKDVELRCDPISGHTALYWYRQSLGQGLEFLIYFQGNSAPDKSGLPSDRFSAERTGGSVSTLTIQRTQQEDSAVYLCASSAGTGIRQPQHFGDGTRLSIL.

On this clone itself: The same CDR3 also results from other DNA sequences found in this sample. The rearrangement uses TRBV28 and TRBJ1-5; D is possibly TRBD1 (5 bases). The CDR3 spans 14 residues. Germline V gene data show CDR1 as MDHEN and CDR2 as SYDVKM. V was trimmed by 6 bases and J by 2 bases, leaving 11 bases between them. In nucleotides, the CDR3 is TGTGCCAGCAGCCTCGGGGGGGGCAATCAGCCCCAGCATTTT. Translating it yields CASSLGGGNQPQHF.

The chain employs TRBV7-6 and TRBJ1-2, with a tentative D call TRBD1 (6 bases). Germline CDR1 is SGHVS and CDR2 is FNYEAQ. Trimming removed 5 bases at V and 2 bases at J, with 9 bases between. The CDR3 extends over 13 amino acids. CDR3 loop: CASSPTGNYGYTF. The DNA for the CDR3 is TGTGCCAGCAGCCCAACAGGGAACTATGGCTACACCTTC. The full variable domain, in which reference TRBV7-6 and TRBJ1-2 provide the parts outside the CDR3, is GAGVSQSPRYKVTKRGQDVALRCDPISGHVSLYWYRQALGQGPEFLTYFNYEAQQDKSGLPNDRFSAERPEGSISTLTIQRTEQRDSAMYRCASSPTGNYGYTFGSGTRLTVV.

The J gene is TRBJ2-1, the V gene TRBV7-8; 12 bases align to TRBD2. CDR3 length equals 18 residues. Losses at the gene ends were 5 bases for V and 1 base for J; bases not matched to a gene: 9. Germline V gene data show CDR1 as SGHVS and CDR2 as FQNEAQ. Here the CDR3 reads CASSSGTSGPVSYNEQFF. CDR3 DNA: TGTGCCAGCAGCAGCGGGACTAGCGGGCCGGTTTCCTACAATGAGCAGTTCTTC.

The chain recombines TRBV6-5 with TRBJ2-5, with unresolved D. The germline CDR1 and CDR2 sequences are MNHEY and SVGAGI. This CDR3 has 15 residues. Trimming stripped 5 bases from V and 4 bases from J, with 17 bases between. The CDR3 bases are TGTGCCAGCAGTCCTCGCGCAGGCCTGGGAGAGACCCAGTACTTC. Translation: CASSPRAGLGETQYF.

The chain links TRBV21-1 to TRBJ1-5; the D call TRBD1 from the table was never checked on the DNA. TRBV21-1 is a pseudogene locus. The CDR3 sequence is 15 residues long. This CDR3 is CASIPLGQGNQPQHF. The CDR3 DNA reads as TGTGCCAGCATACCCTTGGGACAGGGAAATCAGCCCCAGCATTTT.

The chain couples TRBV18 to TRBJ2-7, with a tentative D call TRBD1 (6 bases). Germline values: CDR1 KGHSH, CDR2 LQKENI. The CDR3 sequence is 14 residues long. Between the trimmed V and J ends, which lost 2 bases and 3 bases, there was a span of 11 bases. CDR3 nucleotide sequence: TGTGCCAGCTCACCAACAGGGAAGAACTACGAGCAGTACTTC. It yields the protein CASSPTGKNYEQYF.

This clone has more than one count but fewer than ten. The chain is built from TRBV9 and TRBJ1-4; 9 nucleotides align to TRBD1. V was pared by 2 bases and J by 5 bases, with 1 base of the junction left unmatched. This CDR3 spans 14 amino acids. CDR1 is SGDLS and CDR2 is YYNGEE in the germline V gene. The CDR3 DNA reads as TGTGCCAGCAGCGTGACAGGGGGAAATGAAAAACTGTTTTTT. Protein sequence: CASSVTGGNEKLFF.

This clone has only a few counts. This chain joins TRBV6-5 and TRBJ2-3, with 9 bases aligning to TRBD1. V shed 5 bases, J shed 3 bases, and the junction held 3 bases outside the gene matches. Germline CDR1 MNHEY, CDR2 SVGAGI. The length of the CDR3 is 14 residues. CDR3 nucleotide sequence: TGTGCCAGCAGTGGACAGGGGACGACAGATACGCAGTATTTT. This gives the protein CASSGQGTTDTQYF.

V and J are TRBV9 and TRBJ2-7, with 9 bases fitting TRBD1. The CDR3 has 14 residues. Germline assignment: CDR1 SGDLS and CDR2 YYNGEE. V lost 0 bases to trimming and J lost 6 bases; unmatched junction nucleotides: 4. The CDR3 DNA reads TGTGCCAGCAGCGTAGACAGGGGGCAAACCGAGCAGTACTTC. Translated, it gives CASSVDRGQTEQYF.

The chain employs TRBV6-1 and TRBJ1-3; D gene uncertain. Per the germline V gene, CDR1 is MNHNS and CDR2 is SASEGT. Between the trimmed V and J ends, which lost 1 base and 2 bases, there was a span of 9 bases. This CDR3 has 15 residues. The CDR3 DNA reads TGTGCCAGCAGTGAAGTAAGCTCACCTGGAAACACCATATATTTT. It yields the protein CASSEVSSPGNTIYF.

This clone was observed a handful of times. The chain carries TRBV7-9 and TRBJ2-7; TRBD1 matches at 7 bases. V lost 7 bases to trimming and J lost 4 bases; unmatched junction nucleotides: 10. Germline CDR1 reads SEHNR; CDR2 reads FQNEAQ (reference sequence). This CDR3 contains 14 residues. CDR3 loop: CASTRDRDFYEQYF. CDR3 nucleotide sequence: TGTGCCAGCACCAGGGACAGAGATTTTTACGAGCAGTACTTC.

CDR3 nucleotide sequence: TGTGCCAGCAGTTTAAGAGGGTTAGGGGGCTACGAGCAGTACTTC. It is translated as CASSLRGLGGYEQYF. The chain couples TRBV28 to TRBJ2-7; TRBD1 is a possible D gene (6 bases). The CDR3 sequence is 15 residues long. V dropped 2 bases and J dropped 3 bases, with 14 bases sitting between them. Germline V gives CDR1 MDHEN, CDR2 SYDVKM.

The sample holds a few counts of this clone. This chain joins TRBV6-5 and TRBJ1-5, with D unresolved. Germline V lookup: CDR1 MNHEY, CDR2 SVGAGI. This CDR3 comprises 14 residues. V lost 2 bases and J 5 bases, leaving 10 bases between the germline ends. The CDR3, as DNA: TGTGCCAGCAGTTACCCCCCGAGGGATCAGCCCCAGCATTTT. It specifies CASSYPPRDQPQHF.

This rearrangement joins TRBV28 to TRBJ1-1, with TRBD1 identical over 7 bases. The CDR3 extends over 14 amino acids. J gave up 6 bases and V 3 bases, and 7 bases lay outside the gene matches. CDR1 is MDHEN, CDR2 SYDVKM, per germline. The CDR3 here is CASSLKGALAEAFF. For the CDR3, the DNA is TGTGCCAGCAGTTTGAAGGGGGCTCTAGCTGAAGCTTTCTTT.

To note about this clone: At one of its ends the junction is not consistent with the germline gene, which may arise from a read error. The chain combines TRBV4-1 with TRBJ2-6; 7 bases match TRBD1. This CDR3 contains 18 residues. Germline V gene lookup returns CDR1 MGHRA and CDR2 YSYEKL. CDR3 protein: CASTQFPGQTSGANVLTF. Written as DNA, the CDR3 is TGCGCCAGCACCCAATTCCCGGGACAGACCTCTGGGGCCAACGTCCTGACTTTC.

The chain couples TRBV7-7 to TRBJ2-5; D remains unclear. There are 12 residues in the CDR3. The V end was cut by 5 bases, the J end by 5 bases, with 9 bases between. Per germline, CDR1 SSHAT and CDR2 FNYEAQ (reference sequence). CDR3 sequence reads: CASSPPYETQYF. The CDR3 DNA follows: TGTGCCAGCAGCCCACCCTATGAGACCCAGTACTTC.

V is TRBV2 and J is TRBJ2-1; 10 bases agree with TRBD2. The CDR3 has 15 residues. V shed 7 bases and J 7 bases; nucleotides not matched to a gene: 10. Germline CDR1 and CDR2: SNHLY and FYNNEI. This CDR3 reads CASMGASGSTNEQFF. The DNA of the CDR3 is TGTGCCAGCATGGGGGCTAGCGGGAGTACAAATGAGCAGTTCTTC.

This clone occurred a few times. This chain connects TRBV5-5 to TRBJ2-2; possibly TRBD2 for D (5 bases). V lost 4 bases and J lost 2, with 18 bases in between. CDR1 and CDR2 (germline): SGHKS, YYEKEE (reference sequence). This CDR3 region has 17 residues. The CDR3 DNA reads TGTGCCAGCAGCCACGGGGTTAGCAACTCTAACACCGGGGAGCTGTTTTTT. It yields the protein CASSHGVSNSNTGELFF.

V and J are TRBV14 and TRBJ1-4, with a tentative D call TRBD1 (5 bases). This CDR3 spans 15 amino acids. CDR1 SGHDN and CDR2 FVKESK come from the germline V gene. The V and J ends lost 4 bases and 10 bases respectively, with 19 bases between them. The CDR3 is CASSRRDSGRAKLFF. DNA of the CDR3: TGTGCCAGCAGCCGGCGGGACTCCGGGCGGGCAAAACTGTTTTTT. The variable domain in full, completed from reference TRBV14 and TRBJ1-4, reads EAGVTQFPSHSVIEKGQTVTLRCDPISGHDNLYWYRRVMGKEIKFLLHFVKESKQDESGMPNNRFLAERTGGTYSTLKVQPAELEDSGVYFCASSRRDSGRAKLFFGSGTQLSVL.

The CDR3 bases are TGCGCCAGCAGCCAGGGATTAGGGACTAGCGGGGTCTATGAGCAGTTCTTC. This gives the protein CASSQGLGTSGVYEQFF. The rearrangement joins TRBV4-3 to TRBJ2-1, with TRBD2 identical over 13 bases. With V trimmed by 3 bases and J by 8 bases, 10 bases remained unmatched. The CDR3 extends over 17 amino acids. Per germline, CDR1 LGHNA and CDR2 YSLEER.

The chain is built from TRBV6-4 and TRBJ1-5, with 9 bases lining up with TRBD1. The trim removed 6 bases at V and 5 bases at J, leaving 11 bases unmatched. Germline values: CDR1 MRHNA, CDR2 SNTAGT. The CDR3 is 16 residues long. CDR3 nucleotide sequence: TGTGCCAGCAGGCGCGTCTGGACAGGGGTCTATCAGCCCCAGCATTTT. Protein: CASRRVWTGVYQPQHF.

The rearrangement links TRBV18 to TRBJ1-4; TRBD1 might be the D (5 bases). This CDR3 has 15 residues. Germline loops: CDR1 KGHSH, CDR2 LQKENI. The V end lost 2 bases, the J end lost 6 bases, and 13 bases lay between the germline ends. The CDR3 region has the DNA TGTGCCAGCTCACCATCGCAGGGATCTTATGAAAAACTGTTTTTT. Its translation is CASSPSQGSYEKLFF.

V is TRBV6-5 and J is TRBJ2-1; a possible D gene is TRBD1 (5 bases). Germline V lookup: CDR1 MNHEY, CDR2 SVGAGI. The CDR3 covers 14 residues. V was clipped by 2 bases and J by 6 bases, with 11 bases between them. The CDR3 loop reads CASSYAQESNEQFF. In DNA form, the CDR3 reads TGTGCCAGCAGTTACGCACAGGAGAGCAATGAGCAGTTCTTC.